What follows is one TCR beta chain and its context. This receptor's antigen is unknown. Base qualities are missing; no much larger clone stands one base away. V is clipped by 6 bases and J by 4 bases, and the sequence between their germline boundaries is 12 bases long. Per the germline V gene (reference sequence), MNHEY is the CDR1 and SMNVEV is the CDR2. The CDR3 contains 14 residues, cysteine and phenylalanine counted. CDR3 DNA only is kept here, 42 bases in frame from base 1. This specimen comes from a study of blood T cell dynamics during melanoma immunotherapy (TCRdb year 2020). Background on the whole study: The patients had metastatic melanoma and were given first-line pembrolizumab or nivolumab plus ipilimumab as standard of care in the United Kingdom. To find early correlates of response, the study profiled the peripheral T cell receptor repertoires of patients with metastatic melanoma both before and after one cycle of checkpoint inhibitor therapy. Consecutive patients formed a training cohort, and a further independent group of patients from the same centre was pooled into an external validation set.

What the research found in general, with its limitations: The relatively small sample size was acknowledged as a potential limitation on generalization of the results. Patients who later achieved disease control showed a bifurcated PBMC repertoire reorganization at W3, with increased clonality or increased diversity, unlike progressors. The study could not determine whether the T cell clones driving repertoire changes were melanoma-specific or reflected general immune activation.

Every bulk PBMC sample had a fixed 350 ng of DNA loaded. Following the manufacturer instructions, the immunoSEQ TCRb Assay kit was used to amplify TCR beta CDR3 sequences from genomic DNA. The KAPA Library Quantification Kit for Illumina platforms was used to quantify pooled libraries by qPCR. Sequencing of the pooled libraries was done on an Illumina NextSeq 500, with clustering at roughly 0.6-1.2 pM. The authors' pipeline ran thus. TCR data were analyzed with immunoSEQ ANALYZER and the R LymphoSeq package. A rearrangement efficiency score was calculated as productive divided by the sum of productive and non-productive CDR3 sequences. Clonality was measured with the Gini coefficient and diversity with the Renyi index at alpha=1, compared pairwise between timepoints within each patient. Clonal relatedness, based on an edit distance of 3, and repertoire similarity, based on the Bhattacharyya coefficient, were both computed in LymphoSeq. To classify response, a linear discriminant analysis based on week-3 changes in clonality and diversity was built with the R MASS and caret packages. Imported from immuneACCESS, the table was reduced by TCRdb to in-frame sequences with V and J called. These copies leave out some clones; in studies compared against another copy, an unresolved V gene accounts for under half, and the cause of the remainder is not known. V, J and clone size reflect that table, while D and trimming were determined from the DNA. This sample holds over 13,000 clones; roughly 84% were observed only once. About 5% of the sample rests with the top ten.

Per the publication, the time point label means: pre-treatment baseline. Blood samples were collected before treatment (T0) and at week 3 (W3), after the first cycle of checkpoint blockade. Except for two patients with rapid clinical progression, response was assessed 12 weeks after the first infusion by RECIST 1.1; disease control meant complete response, partial response or stable disease. Patients were not eligible if they had prior systemic cancer treatment, concomitant immunosuppressant therapy or synchronous other active malignancies. To track both circulating cells and T cell turnover, TCR beta was sequenced from bulk PBMC as well as from plasma cell-free DNA. Lymphoprep and SepMate tubes were used to isolate PBMC from blood, and red cell lysis was then performed. QIAamp DNA Blood Mini kits were used to extract DNA from both PBMC and sorted T cell subsets.

This TCR was sampled from a human donor with melanoma. This receptor chain uses TRBV27 and TRBJ1-4; the D gene remains uncertain. The specimen comprised blood, sampled from a patient treated with checkpoint blockade. For the CDR3, the sequence is CASSPVGINEKLFF. The nucleotides are TGTGCCAGCAGCCCAGTGGGGATTAATGAAAAACTGTTTTTT.